These 10 T cell receptor beta chains came from one sample sequenced in a study of human T cells and chemical hapten exposure. This sample's time point: pre-sensitization, week 0. Treatment reported: therapeutic diphenylcyclopropenone sensitization with weekly scalp DPC. Each CDR3 protein is one row after TCRdb ran MiXCR on the RACE reads. The sample holds approximately 370,000 distinct CDR3 sequences, approximately 5.8% seen once. The source material was whole blood, sampled in connection with sensitization to the hapten diphenylcyclopropenone (DPC). Receptor source: a woman aged 18-29 years with alopecia areata. Some clones in this sample may be carry-over from other donors' samples.

This clonotype was counted ten times or more. The chain links TRBV7-9 to TRBJ1-5, with D perhaps TRBD1 (6 bases). V was trimmed by 4 bases and J by 3 bases, leaving 7 bases between them. CDR3 length: 13 residues. The V gene's germline CDR1 is SEHNR and CDR2 FQNEAQ (reference sequence). Here the CDR3 reads CASSSGDNQPQHF. The CDR3 DNA reads as TGTGCCAGCAGCTCAGGGGACAATCAGCCCCAGCATTTT.

This clonotype was seen at least ten times. This chain connects TRBV7-2 to TRBJ2-5, with D uncertain. Germline assignment: CDR1 SGHTA and CDR2 FQGNSA. The CDR3 loop spans 14 amino acids. Trimming cost V 5 bases and J 6 bases, with 16 bases left between them. The CDR3 region has the DNA TGTGCCAGCAGCCAATCCCGGACCTCGAAGACCCAGTACTTC. Translating gives CASSQSRTSKTQYF.

Many counts were recorded for this clonotype. The V and J genes are TRBV12-3 or TRBV12-4 and TRBJ2-5, with D hard to call. Trimming stripped 4 bases from V and 1 base from J, with 10 bases between. CDR3 size: 14 residues. In DNA form, the CDR3 reads TGTGCCAGCAGTTCCCCAGAAACCCAAGAGACCCAGTACTTC. It encodes CASSSPETQETQYF.

In the case of this clonotype: A single base separates this from a much larger clone, so it may be a read error. The genes are TRBV12-3 or TRBV12-4 and TRBJ1-3, with unresolved D. The CDR3 loop spans 15 amino acids. CDR3 bases: TGTGCCAGCAGTTTAGGCCGGAACTCTGGAAACACCATACATTTT. It codes for CASSLGRNSGNTIHF.

This clonotype was found a few times. The rearrangement uses TRBV20-1 and TRBJ2-7, with 8 positions matching TRBD2. V dropped 7 bases and J dropped 0; count of bases not matched to a gene: 11. Germline loops: CDR1 DFQATT, CDR2 SNEGSKA (reference sequence). There are 15 residues in the CDR3. CDR3 loop: CSVRDGGGSSYEQYF. In DNA form, the CDR3 reads TGCAGTGTTCGGGACGGCGGGGGGAGCTCCTACGAGCAGTACTTC.

This clonotype was picked up many times. The V gene is TRBV6-5, the J gene TRBJ1-1, with TRBD1 identical over 11 bases. Germline CDR1 reads MNHEY; CDR2 reads SVGAGI. The CDR3 sequence is 15 residues long. The V gene end was trimmed by 7 bases and the J gene end by 5 bases; junction bases not matched to a gene: 9. The CDR3 DNA is TGTGCCAGCACCCCCGGACAGGGGGCGAAAACTGAAGCTTTCTTT. Its protein is CASTPGQGAKTEAFF.

This clonotype was observed many times. This chain joins TRBV7-2 and TRBJ1-1, with D unclear. Germline CDR1 is SGHTA and CDR2 is FQGNSA. CDR3 length: 13 residues. V was pared by 1 base and J by 8 bases, with 11 bases between. As DNA, the CDR3 is TGTGCCAGCAGCTTAGTGTCCCGGGGAGAAGCTTTCTTT. Translation gives CASSLVSRGEAFF.

This clonotype was seen repeatedly, ten times or more. The V gene is TRBV27, the J gene TRBJ2-7; 7 nucleotides line up with TRBD1. Germline V gene data show CDR1 as MNHEY and CDR2 as SMNVEV (reference sequence). The trim removed 3 bases at V and 2 bases at J, leaving 1 base unmatched. The CDR3 is made up of 13 amino acids. The CDR3 coding sequence is TGTGCCAGCAGTTTTACAGGGGCCTACGAGCAGTACTTC. Translated, it gives CASSFTGAYEQYF.

This chain uses TRBV4-3 with TRBJ2-2; tentatively, D is TRBD2 (5 bases). Germline V gene lookup returns CDR1 LGHNA and CDR2 YSLEER. The CDR3 is made up of 17 amino acids. V lost 1 base to trimming and J lost 0 bases, with 12 bases between them. CDR3 sequence (DNA): TGCGCCAGCAGCCAAGCTCCTAGCCACCCGAACACCGGGGAGCTGTTTTTT. It yields the protein CASSQAPSHPNTGELFF.

At least ten counts were recorded for this clonotype. This chain connects TRBV7-9 to TRBJ1-2; D unclear. Trimming removed 3 bases at V and 3 bases at J, with 11 bases between. The CDR3 is made up of 14 amino acids. CDR1 and CDR2 (germline): SEHNR, FQNEAQ (reference sequence). The CDR3 DNA reads TGTGCCAGCAGCTTCATCCGGGGAGACTATGGCTACACCTTC. It is translated as CASSFIRGDYGYTF.